The 15 T cell receptor beta chains below all came from one sample that was sequenced in a study of control samples from healthy donors and cancer patients. Profiling relied on immunoSEQ multiplex PCR, and the TCRdb table lists in-frame clones only, not all of them. This table holds about 120,000 clones, 85% to 90% found once. Material: blood. The receptors originated from a man in his thirties or forties in good health.

On this clone: The same CDR3 is also encoded by other DNA sequences in this sample. J is TRBJ1-2 and V is TRBV7-2; D perhaps matches TRBD1 (5 bases). V lost 0 bases, J lost 3 bases, and 8 bases lay in between. The CDR3 extends over 14 amino acids. Germline CDR1 is SGHTA and CDR2 is FQGNSA. In DNA, the CDR3 is TGTGCCAGCAGCTTAGCGAGAGGGGACTATGGCTACACCTTC. It is translated as CASSLARGDYGYTF.

This chain links TRBV4-2 with TRBJ1-1, with 9 bases that match TRBD1. The CDR3 sequence is 14 residues long. The V gene's germline CDR1 is LGHNA and CDR2 YNFKEQ. Losses at the gene ends were 5 bases for V and 4 bases for J; bases not matched to a gene: 5. The CDR3 DNA reads TGTGCCAGCAGCTATGACAGGGGGATCACTGAAGCTTTCTTT. Its translation is CASSYDRGITEAFF.

The chain uses TRBV10-2 and TRBJ1-2, with 7 bases aligning to TRBD1. The CDR3 contains 13 residues. J lost 5 bases, V lost 8 bases, and 8 bases had no gene match. Germline loops: CDR1 WSHSY, CDR2 SAAADI. DNA for the CDR3: TGCGCCAGCGGCCCCGGGACAGAGTATGGCTACACCTTC. Translating it yields CASGPGTEYGYTF.

The chain recombines TRBV21-1 with TRBJ2-7; TRBD1 is the table's D call, not checked against the DNA. TRBV21-1 is annotated as a pseudogene. This CDR3 contains 16 residues. The CDR3 here is CASSKVPGQGGYEQYF. CDR3 sequence (DNA): TGTGCCAGCAGCAAAGTTCCAGGACAGGGAGGCTACGAGCAGTACTTC.

The genes are TRBV7-9 and TRBJ1-1; tentative D call: TRBD1 (6 bases). V was trimmed by 3 bases and J by 1 base, leaving 15 bases between them. The CDR3 is 16 residues long. CDR1 is SEHNR, CDR2 FQNEAQ, per germline (reference sequence). The CDR3 sequence is CASSLPPMTGNTEAFF. The DNA of the CDR3 is TGTGCCAGCAGCTTGCCCCCAATGACAGGGAACACTGAAGCTTTCTTT.

The chain recombines TRBV7-2 with TRBJ2-5, with 11 bases that match TRBD2. With 5 bases clipped from V and 3 bases from J, the junction kept 5 bases outside the gene matches. The V gene's germline CDR1 is SGHTA and CDR2 FQGNSA. The CDR3 consists of 15 residues. CDR3 protein: CASSNGLAGEETQYF. The CDR3 bases are TGTGCCAGCAGCAACGGACTAGCGGGTGAAGAGACCCAGTACTTC.

This clone was detected once. The chain has TRBV29-1 and TRBJ1-2, with TRBD1 matching 7 bases. CDR1 is SQVTM, CDR2 ANQGSEA, per germline. The CDR3 spans 14 residues. J gave up 4 bases and V 7 bases, and 12 bases lay outside the gene matches. The CDR3 DNA is TGCAGCGCCCAGACCTATGGGACAGTCTATGGCTACACCTTC. This translates into CSAQTYGTVYGYTF.

The chain recombines TRBV5-5 with TRBJ2-7; the match to TRBD1 covers 7 bases. Trimming took 2 bases from V and 2 from J; bases not matched to a gene: 10. This CDR3 has 16 residues. Germline V gene sequence: CDR1 SGHKS, CDR2 YYEKEE (reference sequence). The CDR3 loop reads CASSLASGTVPYEQYF. CDR3 DNA sequence: TGTGCCAGCAGCTTAGCCTCCGGGACAGTTCCCTACGAGCAGTACTTC.

V usage is TRBV7-6 and J usage is TRBJ1-4; weak D call: TRBD1 (6 bases). Per germline, CDR1 SGHVS and CDR2 FNYEAQ. CDR3 size: 16 residues. Trimming stripped 2 bases from V and 0 bases from J, with 10 bases between. The CDR3 here is CASSLRGLATNEKLFF. The CDR3 nucleotides read TGTGCCAGCAGCTTACGGGGGCTTGCAACTAATGAAAAACTGTTTTTT.

The rearrangement links TRBV11-2 to TRBJ1-2; no clear D gene. V lost 7 bases and J lost 2, with 8 bases in between. Germline V CDR1 and CDR2: SGHAT, FQNNGV. This CDR3 is 12 amino acids long. CDR3 nucleotide sequence: TGTGCCAGCACCCCGGTCAACTATGGCTACACCTTC. Protein sequence: CASTPVNYGYTF.

V is TRBV2 and J is TRBJ1-4; 12 nucleotides align to TRBD1. The V and J ends lost 8 bases and 7 bases, in that order; junction bases with no gene match: 11. The CDR3 runs to 16 residues. Germline V gene sequence: CDR1 SNHLY, CDR2 FYNNEI. The CDR3 sequence: CASVGTGGQGGEKLFF. The CDR3 nucleotides read TGTGCCAGCGTTGGGACAGGGGGCCAGGGGGGTGAAAAACTGTTTTTT.

The rearrangement joins TRBV24-1 to TRBJ1-5; 9 bases are a match to TRBD1. V dropped 3 bases and J dropped 5; count of bases not matched to a gene: 4. The germline V gene has CDR1 KGHDR and CDR2 SFDVKD. This CDR3 region has 15 residues. The CDR3 protein is CATSDRTGVDQPQHF. As DNA, the CDR3 is TGTGCCACCAGTGATAGGACAGGGGTAGATCAGCCCCAGCATTTT.

The count of this clone is one. CDR3 protein: CASRLGQGEADTQYF. The CDR3 region has the DNA TGTGCCAGCAGACTAGGACAGGGCGAGGCAGATACGCAGTATTTT. J is TRBJ2-3 and V is TRBV2, with 8 nucleotides matching TRBD1. The V segment lost 6 bases and the J segment 4 bases; nucleotides outside the gene matches: 9. Germline lookup yields CDR1 SNHLY and CDR2 FYNNEI. The CDR3 totals 15 residues. Based on the CDR3 plus reference TRBV2 and TRBJ2-3, the full variable domain is EPEVTQTPSHQVTQMGQEVILRCVPISNHLYFYWYRQILGQKVEFLVSFYNNEISEKSEIFDDQFSVERPDGSNFTLKIRSTKLEDSAMYFCASRLGQGEADTQYFGPGTRLTVL.

V and J are TRBV11-2 and TRBJ2-3, with D possibly TRBD2 on 6 matching bases. Germline CDR1 SGHAT, CDR2 FQNNGV. The CDR3 has 16 amino acids. V was shortened by 3 bases and J by 0 bases, with 13 bases between the two germline ends. The CDR3 DNA reads TGTGCCAGCAGCTTTCTAGCGAATCCTAGCACAGATACGCAGTATTTT. Protein product: CASSFLANPSTDTQYF.

J is TRBJ2-7 and V is TRBV7-9; the D is unclear. The CDR3 has 13 residues. Between the trimmed V and J ends, which lost 2 bases and 7 bases, there was a span of 12 bases. Per germline, CDR1 SEHNR and CDR2 FQNEAQ (reference sequence). CDR3 sequence (DNA): TGTGCCAGCAGCTTAATTTGGGCAGGTGAGCAGTACTTC. It encodes CASSLIWAGEQYF.